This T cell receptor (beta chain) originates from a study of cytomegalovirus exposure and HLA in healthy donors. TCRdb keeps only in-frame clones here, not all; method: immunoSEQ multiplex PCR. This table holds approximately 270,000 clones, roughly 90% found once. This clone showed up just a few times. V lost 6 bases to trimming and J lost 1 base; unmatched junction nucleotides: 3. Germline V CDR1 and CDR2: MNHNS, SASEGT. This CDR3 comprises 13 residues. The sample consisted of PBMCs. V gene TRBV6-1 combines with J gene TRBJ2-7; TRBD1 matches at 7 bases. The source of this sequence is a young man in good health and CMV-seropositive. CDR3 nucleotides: TGTGCCAGCAGCTCGGGACAGTCCTACGAGCAGTACTTC. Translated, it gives CASSSGQSYEQYF.